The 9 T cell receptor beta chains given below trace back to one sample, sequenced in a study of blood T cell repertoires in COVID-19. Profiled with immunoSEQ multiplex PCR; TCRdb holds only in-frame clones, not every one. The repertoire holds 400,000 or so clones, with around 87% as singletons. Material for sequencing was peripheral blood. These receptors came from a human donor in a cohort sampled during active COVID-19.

The DNA of the CDR3 is TGTGCCAGCAGTGCGCTGGACAGCTCCTATAATTCACCCCTCCACTTT. As protein: CASSALDSSYNSPLHF. The chain joins TRBV28 to TRBJ1-6; D is perhaps TRBD1 (6 bases). This CDR3 is 16 amino acids long. Trimming cost V 5 bases and J 0 bases, with 11 bases left between them. Per germline, CDR1 MDHEN and CDR2 SYDVKM.

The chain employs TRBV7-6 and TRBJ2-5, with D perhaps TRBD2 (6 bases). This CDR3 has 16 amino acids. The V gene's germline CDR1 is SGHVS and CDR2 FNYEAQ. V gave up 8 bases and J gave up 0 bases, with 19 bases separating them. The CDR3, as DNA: TGTGCCAGCGGAGGATCCGGGGGTCAGTACCAAGAGACCCAGTACTTC. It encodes CASGGSGGQYQETQYF.

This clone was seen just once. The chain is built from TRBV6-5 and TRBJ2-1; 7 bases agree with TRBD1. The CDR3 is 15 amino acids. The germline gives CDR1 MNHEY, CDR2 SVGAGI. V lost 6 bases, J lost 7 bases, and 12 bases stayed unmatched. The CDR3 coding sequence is TGTGCCAGCAGACCAAGGGGGCGCGAGAGGAATGAGCAGTTCTTC. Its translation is CASRPRGRERNEQFF.

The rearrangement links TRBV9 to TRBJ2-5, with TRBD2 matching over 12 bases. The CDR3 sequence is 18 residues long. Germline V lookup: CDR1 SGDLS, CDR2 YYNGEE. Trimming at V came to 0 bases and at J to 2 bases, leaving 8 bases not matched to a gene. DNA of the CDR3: TGTGCCAGCAGCGTAGAGCCTAGCGGGGGGGCCCGACAAGAGACCCAGTACTTC. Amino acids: CASSVEPSGGARQETQYF.

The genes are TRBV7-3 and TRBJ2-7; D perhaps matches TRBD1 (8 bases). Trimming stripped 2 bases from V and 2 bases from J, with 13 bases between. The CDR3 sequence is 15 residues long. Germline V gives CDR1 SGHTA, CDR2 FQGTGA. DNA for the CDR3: TGTGCCAGCAGCTTAGGACAGGGAGGGACCTACGAGCAGTACTTC. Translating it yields CASSLGQGGTYEQYF.

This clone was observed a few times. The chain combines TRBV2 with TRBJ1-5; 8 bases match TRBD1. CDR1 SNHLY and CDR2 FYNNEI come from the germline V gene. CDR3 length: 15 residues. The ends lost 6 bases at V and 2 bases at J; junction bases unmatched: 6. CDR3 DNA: TGTGCCAGCAGACTAACAGGGGGTGGCAATCAGCCCCAGCATTTT. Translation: CASRLTGGGNQPQHF.

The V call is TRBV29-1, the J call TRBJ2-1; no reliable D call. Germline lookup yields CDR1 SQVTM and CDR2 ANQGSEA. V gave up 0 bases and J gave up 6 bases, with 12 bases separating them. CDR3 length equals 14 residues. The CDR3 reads CSVEDQPLRNEQFF. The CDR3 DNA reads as TGCAGCGTTGAAGATCAACCGTTGCGCAATGAGCAGTTCTTC.

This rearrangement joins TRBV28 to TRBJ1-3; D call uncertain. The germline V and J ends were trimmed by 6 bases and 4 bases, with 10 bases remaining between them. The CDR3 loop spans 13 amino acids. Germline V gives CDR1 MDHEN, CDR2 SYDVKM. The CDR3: CASREGSGNTIYF. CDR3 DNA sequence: TGTGCCAGCAGGGAGGGATCGGGAAACACCATATATTTT.

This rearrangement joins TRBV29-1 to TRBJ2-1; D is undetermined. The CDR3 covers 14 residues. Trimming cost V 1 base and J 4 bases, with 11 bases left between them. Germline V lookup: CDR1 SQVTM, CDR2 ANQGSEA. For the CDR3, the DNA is TGCAGCGTTGAAGCTACTTCCCATTACAATGAGCAGTTCTTC. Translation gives CSVEATSHYNEQFF.